This T cell receptor beta chain came from a study of T cell responses to AZD1222 COVID-19 vaccine (dated by TCRdb to the early 2020s). For the study in its entirety: TCR sequencing was performed for about 250 trial participants, of whom around 200 were given two doses of AZD1222 and 26 were given two doses of MenACWY control vaccine. Trial participants were enrolled by age into subgroups of 18-55, 56-69 and 70-plus years, and around 150, 29 and 61 TCR-sequenced participants, respectively, were included in these subgroups.

The label giving this sample's time point can be read as: baseline before first vaccination. The sample's treatment or condition label, decoded: meningococcal conjugate vaccine given as trial control. Vaccinee samples came from UK trials COV001 and COV002, including a single-blind randomized controlled phase 2/3 trial of AZD1222 (ChAdOx1 nCoV-19) in healthy adults. Trial participant PBMC samples were collected at day 0 and day 28 after the second dose for TCRbeta chain sequencing. Study-level results and caveats: After two AZD1222 doses, spike-specific TCR breadth and depth were significantly higher than at day 0 and than in MenACWY recipients. Because no samples from the day 14 peak response were available, repertoires could be characterized only after the peak T cell response. Reportedly, almost half of the unique spike-specific TCRs recognized epitopes lying outside the regions that are mutated in the B.1.351 and B.1.1.7 variants. Participants were mostly white British and included more females than males, and it was suggested by the authors that clonal diversity may have been underestimated. CD4 TCRs associated with the vaccine covered the entire spike protein, and the dominant responses were in regions 160-218 and 743-854. The 56-69-year group was small, and its depth increase did not reach significance, likely because of low power. Conclusions about previously exposed vaccinees are limited because only five to seven AZD1222 recipients were SARS-CoV-2 seropositive at baseline.

The CDR3 regions of human TCRbeta chains were analyzed by immunosequencing. The study's processing was this. Repertoire TCRs were checked for matches against a reference library of SARS-CoV-2-specific TCRs that had been generated using the MIRA antigen-specificity platform. Breadth was defined as the fraction of unique TCRs that were SARS-CoV-2-associated. Depth was defined as the fraction of total T cells that were SARS-CoV-2-associated. Using the MIRA data, each spike-specific TCR was mapped to the spike region that the TCR reacts to and placed in a CD4 or CD8 class. Log10-transformed breadth and depth values were compared by one-way ANOVA with Sidak's multiple comparisons tests. This immuneACCESS table, as held by TCRdb, lists in-frame sequences with V and J called but not all clones. Of the missing ones, under half trace to an unresolved V gene in checked studies; the others have no known cause. The V and J calls and clone size come from that table; D and trimming were worked out from the DNA. This sample comprises about 200,000 clones, more than 85% of them detected only once. The ten most abundant clones make up about 1% of the sample.

This clone was observed a few times. Which antigen it targets is not known. No base qualities exist here, and no much larger clone lies one base off it. The V end gives up 7 bases and the J end 0 bases, leaving 3 bases in the junction not matched to a gene. The germline V gene (reference sequence) sets CDR1 to GTSNPN and CDR2 to SVGIG. Spanning cysteine to phenylalanine, the CDR3 consists of 14 amino acids. Just CDR3 DNA is preserved here, 42 bases in frame from base 1. Sequencing used peripheral blood, obtained on day 0 of MenACWY control vaccination. The receptor chain draws on TRBV30 and TRBJ1-1; a stretch of 12 junction bases matches TRBD1. The sequence was collected from an adult in good health. In nucleotides, the sequence is TGTGCCTCGGGGACAGGGGGCTTGAACACTGAAGCTTTCTTT. Translation gives CASGTGGLNTEAFF.